This T cell receptor beta chain was obtained from a study of spatial heterogeneity in lung cancer. The time point is: sample taken at primary tumor resection. Tumor, nontumor lung or frozen PBMC supplied whole RNA that was sequenced unsorted. This clonotype was seen a handful of times. TCRdb reanalysed the 5' RACE reads using MiXCR and keeps one entry per CDR3 protein. Of 40,000 to 55,000 distinct CDR3 sequences listed, roughly an eighth were seen once; the top ten hold 55% to 70%. The CDR3 spans 14 residues. Germline loops: CDR1 SGHRS, CDR2 YFSETQ. With 0 bases removed from V and 2 bases from J, the gap between germline ends came to 8 bases.

The rearrangement links TRBV5-1 to TRBJ2-5, with D unclear. This clonotype originated in a male donor with early-stage non-small cell lung cancer. The material sequenced was PBMCs, taken at surgery. CDR3 amino acids: CASSLDGRQETQYF. The CDR3 nucleotides are TGCGCCAGCAGCTTGGACGGCAGGCAAGAGACCCAGTACTTC.